A single T cell receptor beta chain is shown here with its context. Its antigen remains unidentified. The data belong to a study of shared clonotypes between healthy human individuals. As for the study in general: Donors consisted of two women and three men between 18 and 49. Study-level results: Estimated richness values were generally larger in naive subsets than in memory subsets.

TCRdb's table, derived via immunoSEQ multiplex PCR, lists solely in-frame clones and lacks some. The table has approximately 2,200,000 clones, roughly 91% seen once. Positively selected for CCR7, the CD45RO-negative cells used as naive CD8 cells excluded terminally differentiated effector memory CD45RA+ cells. This CDR3 region has 15 residues. Germline CDR1 MNHEY, CDR2 SMNVEV (reference sequence). The germline V and J ends were trimmed by 6 bases and 5 bases, with 19 bases remaining between them. This TCR came from a man between 18 and 29 years old in good health. Some clones in this sample may be carry-over from other donors' samples. The chain uses TRBV27 and TRBJ1-1, with D perhaps matching TRBD1 (6 bases). The sequencing sample was made of naive CD8+ T cells from PBMCs. CDR3 sequence: CASSQGTPVGTEAFF. The CDR3 DNA sequence: TGTGCCAGCAGCCAGGGGACTCCCGTAGGGACTGAAGCTTTCTTT.